This entry concerns a single T cell receptor beta chain. Some clones are missing from TCRdb's copy, which holds only in-frame ones; the method was immunoSEQ multiplex PCR. This repertoire shows roughly 82,000 clones, approximately 88% found once; its top ten account for 9% to 10%. CDR1 and CDR2 (germline): SNHLY, FYNNEI. V dropped 0 bases and J dropped 10 bases, with 19 bases sitting between them. This CDR3 contains 16 residues. These data originate in a study of OX40 agonist ivuxolimab in advanced cancers. The chain employs TRBV2 and TRBJ2-1, with D possibly TRBD2 on 7 matching bases. This sequence was found in an adult with an advanced solid tumor such as melanoma, head and neck, liver or kidney cancer. Sequencing used CD4+ or CD8+ T cells sorted from blood, obtained in a trial of the OX40 agonist ivuxolimab. CDR3 DNA sequence: TGTGCCAGCAGTGAAGCGCGGGGGCCCAAAATGGGGGAGCAGTTCTTC. It is translated as CASSEARGPKMGEQFF.